This T cell receptor (beta chain) was obtained from a study of blood T cells in healthy people across ages. J gave up 5 bases and V 1 base, and 14 bases lay outside the gene matches. In germline, CDR1 is MNHEY, CDR2 SMNVEV (reference sequence). This CDR3 contains 19 residues. For the second PCR, which ran for about 7 to 11 cycles, a sample-barcoded 5' primer and a J-beta primer mix were used. TCRdb passed the 5' RACE reads through MiXCR, listing each CDR3 protein once. The sample has 1.5 million to 2 million distinct CDR3 sequences, about 50% seen once. This chain joins TRBV27 and TRBJ2-1, with 10 bases aligning to TRBD2. This receptor was identified in a woman in her thirties or forties in good health. The sample taken for sequencing was blood. CDR3 sequence: CASSLFSLGSGGVNNEQFF. As DNA, the CDR3 is TGTGCCAGCAGTTTATTTTCCCTAGGAAGCGGGGGGGTCAACAATGAGCAGTTCTTC.